This paragraph reports one TCR beta chain. The PCR made use of 60 Vbeta and 13 Jbeta primers. The data were produced by immunoSEQ multiplex PCR, yet TCRdb's version contains in-frame clones alone and is incomplete. The data show 150,000 to 200,000 clones, 80% to 90% seen once. This entry is derived from a study of cytomegalovirus exposure and HLA in healthy donors. The CDR3 is 15 amino acids. The V end was cut by 0 bases, the J end by 8 bases, with 17 bases between. CDR1 LNHNV and CDR2 YYDKDF come from the germline V gene (reference sequence). The sample consisted of PBMCs. The TCR sequence derives from a man between 18 and 29 years old in good health and CMV-seropositive. This rearrangement joins TRBV15 to TRBJ2-7; tentative D call: TRBD2 (6 bases). The CDR3 is CATSRDRGRGSKQYF. The CDR3 nucleotides are TGTGCCACCAGCAGAGATAGAGGACGGGGGAGCAAGCAGTACTTC.